Listed here are 3 T cell receptor beta chains from one sample, sequenced in a study of cytomegalovirus exposure and HLA in healthy donors. Amplification used 60 Vbeta primers and 13 Jbeta primers. Method: immunoSEQ multiplex PCR; TCRdb's copy keeps in-frame clones and lacks some. The sample records under 250,000 clones, 75% to 85% being singletons. The sample taken for sequencing was PBMCs. These receptors came from a woman aged 55-70 years in good health and CMV-seropositive.

This clone has just one count. The chain uses TRBV15 and TRBJ2-7, with TRBD2 identical over 8 bases. The length of the CDR3 is 15 residues. The V gene's germline CDR1 is LNHNV and CDR2 YYDKDF (reference sequence). V lost 1 base, J lost 5 bases, and 7 bases stayed unmatched. DNA of the CDR3: TGTGCCACCAGCAGAGTACCCGGGAGGGTGCACGAGCAGTACTTC. Amino acid sequence: CATSRVPGRVHEQYF.

In its sample, this clone was seen a few times. The J gene is TRBJ1-1, the V gene TRBV28, with TRBD1 identical over 7 bases. The CDR3 loop spans 13 amino acids. The V and J ends lost 8 bases and 7 bases, in that order; junction bases with no gene match: 10. Germline V CDR1 and CDR2: MDHEN, SYDVKM. CDR3 in DNA: TGTGCCAGCGCTTCGAGGGGGCTCGGTGAAGCTTTCTTT. It codes for CASASRGLGEAFF.

The chain recombines TRBV28 with TRBJ2-3; unclear D gene. Trimming stripped 5 bases from V and 0 bases from J, with 3 bases between. Germline CDR1 is MDHEN and CDR2 is SYDVKM. The CDR3 covers 12 residues. The CDR3 loop is CASSLSTDTQYF. The CDR3 nucleotides are TGTGCCAGCAGTCTTAGCACAGATACGCAGTATTTT.